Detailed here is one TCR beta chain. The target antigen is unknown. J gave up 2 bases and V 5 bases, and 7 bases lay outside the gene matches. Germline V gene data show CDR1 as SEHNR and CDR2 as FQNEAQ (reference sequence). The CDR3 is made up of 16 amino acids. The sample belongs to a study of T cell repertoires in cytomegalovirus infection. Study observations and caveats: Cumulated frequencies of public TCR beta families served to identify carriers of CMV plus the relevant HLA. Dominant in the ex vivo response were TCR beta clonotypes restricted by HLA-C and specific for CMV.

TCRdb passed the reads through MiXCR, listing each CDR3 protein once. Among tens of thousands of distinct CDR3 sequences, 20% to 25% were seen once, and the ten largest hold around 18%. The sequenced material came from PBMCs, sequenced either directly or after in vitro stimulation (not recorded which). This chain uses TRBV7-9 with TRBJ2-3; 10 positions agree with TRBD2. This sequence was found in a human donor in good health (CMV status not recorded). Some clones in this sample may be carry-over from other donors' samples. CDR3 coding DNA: TGTGCCAGCAGCGACCGGGGACTAGCGAACACAGATACGCAGTATTTT. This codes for CASSDRGLANTDTQYF.